The subject of this entry is one TCR beta chain. Its antigen is undetermined. The data derive from a study of CD8 T cells in ankylosing spondylitis. The CDR3 is 14 amino acids. Looked up from germline, CDR1 is LGHNA and CDR2 is YNFKEQ. Trimming pared 0 bases from V and 1 base from J, leaving 6 bases between. Whole-study results and caveats: Certain motif variants had earlier appeared in reactive arthritis synovial fluid and blood.

TCRdb re-called the 5' RACE reads through MiXCR, storing one row per CDR3 protein. Counted here are under 300,000 distinct CDR3 sequences, about a sixth occurring once; the ten biggest clones make up about a third. The sequencing sample was made of blood, either unsorted or a sorted T cell fraction (not recorded which). This TCR came from a male donor with ankylosing spondylitis or in good health (not recorded which). J is TRBJ2-5 and V is TRBV4-2; D is unclear. The CDR3 spells CASSQEGVQETQYF. CDR3 sequence (DNA): TGTGCCAGCAGCCAAGAAGGAGTCCAAGAGACCCAGTACTTC.